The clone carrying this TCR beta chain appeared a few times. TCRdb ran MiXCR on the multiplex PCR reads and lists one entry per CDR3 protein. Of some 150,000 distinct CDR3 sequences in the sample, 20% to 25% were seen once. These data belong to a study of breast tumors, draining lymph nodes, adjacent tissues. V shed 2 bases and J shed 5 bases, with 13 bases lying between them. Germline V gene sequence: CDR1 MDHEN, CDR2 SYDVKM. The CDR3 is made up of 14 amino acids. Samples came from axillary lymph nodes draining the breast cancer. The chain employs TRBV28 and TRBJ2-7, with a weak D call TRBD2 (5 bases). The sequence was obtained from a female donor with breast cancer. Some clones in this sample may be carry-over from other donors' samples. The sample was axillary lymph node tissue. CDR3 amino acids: CASSLSGTRNEQYF. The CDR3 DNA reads TGTGCCAGCAGTTTAAGCGGCACTAGAAACGAGCAGTACTTC.